The T cell receptor beta chain described here comes from a study of T cell changes during pregnancy in multiple sclerosis. Repertoires were generated with immunoSEQ multiplex PCR, while TCRdb's copy carries only in-frame clones and drops some. The sample shows under 70,000 clones, about 92% of them seen only once. CDR1 is MNHNY, CDR2 SVGAGI, per germline (reference sequence). This CDR3 region has 12 residues. V was clipped by 5 bases and J by 7 bases, with 12 bases between them. This clone was seen just once. This rearrangement joins TRBV6-6 to TRBJ2-7; TRBD1 might be the D (5 bases). The source is a female donor with multiple sclerosis, enrolled in a pregnancy study. Source: CD4+ T cells from peripheral blood mononuclear cells, taken after pregnancy. The CDR3 protein is CASSQGSREQYF. CDR3 coding DNA: TGTGCCAGCAGTCAGGGCTCTCGGGAGCAGTACTTC.